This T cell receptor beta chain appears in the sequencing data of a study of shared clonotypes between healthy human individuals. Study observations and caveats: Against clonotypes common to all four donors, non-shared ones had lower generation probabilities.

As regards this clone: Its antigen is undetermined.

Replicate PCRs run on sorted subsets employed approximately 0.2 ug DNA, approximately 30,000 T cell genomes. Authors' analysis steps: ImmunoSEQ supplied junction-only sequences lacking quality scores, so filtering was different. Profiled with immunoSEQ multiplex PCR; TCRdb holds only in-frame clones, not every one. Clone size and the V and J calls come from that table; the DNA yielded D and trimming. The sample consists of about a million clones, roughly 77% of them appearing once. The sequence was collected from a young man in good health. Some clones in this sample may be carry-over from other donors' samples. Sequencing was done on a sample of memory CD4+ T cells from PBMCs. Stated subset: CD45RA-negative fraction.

CDR3 region: CASSLEGTSGRAWSGELFF. The CDR3 nucleotides read TGCGCCAGCAGCTTGGAAGGGACTAGCGGGAGGGCCTGGTCTGGGGAGCTGTTTTTT. The rearrangement uses TRBV5-1 and TRBJ2-2; 16 nucleotides agree with TRBD2. Germline values: CDR1 SGHRS, CDR2 YFSETQ. The CDR3 is 19 amino acids. With 0 bases clipped from V and 8 bases from J, the junction kept 10 bases outside the gene matches.